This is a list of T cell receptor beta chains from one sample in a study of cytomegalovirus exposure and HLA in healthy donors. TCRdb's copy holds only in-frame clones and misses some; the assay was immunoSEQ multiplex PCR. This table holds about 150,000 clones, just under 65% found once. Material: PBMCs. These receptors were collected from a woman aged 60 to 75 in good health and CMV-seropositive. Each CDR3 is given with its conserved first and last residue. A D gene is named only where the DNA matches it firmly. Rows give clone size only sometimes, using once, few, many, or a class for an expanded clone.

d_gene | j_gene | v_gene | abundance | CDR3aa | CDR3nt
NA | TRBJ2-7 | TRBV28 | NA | CASSPHPGVEQYF | TGTGCCAGCAGTCCGCACCCAGGGGTCGAGCAGTACTTC
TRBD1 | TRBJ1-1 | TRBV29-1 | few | CSARQGPNTEAFF | TGCAGCGCCAGACAGGGACCGAACACTGAAGCTTTCTTT
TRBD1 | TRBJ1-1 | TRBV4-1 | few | CASSQDPPTGGNTEAFF | TGCGCCAGCAGCCAAGATCCGCCGACAGGGGGTAACACTGAAGCTTTCTTT
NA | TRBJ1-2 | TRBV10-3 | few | CAISVEGYHGYTF | TGTGCCATCAGTGTCGAGGGCTACCATGGCTACACCTTC
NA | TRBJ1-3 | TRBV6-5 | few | CASRSPGQTGNTIYF | TGTGCCAGCAGGTCTCCGGGACAAACTGGAAACACCATATATTTT
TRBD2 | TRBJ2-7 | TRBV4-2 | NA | CASSQDPRGAGEQYF | TGTGCCAGCAGCCAAGATCCGCGGGGGGCGGGCGAGCAGTACTTC
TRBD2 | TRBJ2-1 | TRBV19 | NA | CASSKAGEVVEQFF | TGTGCCAGTAGTAAAGCGGGAGAGGTGGTTGAGCAGTTCTTC
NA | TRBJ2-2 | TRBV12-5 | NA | CASGLWQASNTGELFF | TGTGCTAGTGGTTTGTGGCAGGCTTCGAACACCGGGGAGCTGTTTTTT
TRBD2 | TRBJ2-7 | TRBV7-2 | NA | CASSPGLAPWEQYF | TGTGCCAGCAGCCCCGGACTAGCCCCTTGGGAGCAGTACTTC
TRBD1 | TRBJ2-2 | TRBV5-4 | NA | CASRKTGGSNTGELFF | TGTGCCAGCAGGAAGACAGGGGGATCGAACACCGGGGAGCTGTTTTTT
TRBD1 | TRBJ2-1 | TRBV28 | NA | CASSPGDRVGNEQFF | TGTGCCAGCAGCCCGGGGGACAGGGTGGGCAATGAGCAGTTCTTC
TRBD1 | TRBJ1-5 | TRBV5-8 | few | CASSSRGRNGEPQHF | TGTGCCAGCAGCTCTAGGGGGCGCAACGGCGAGCCCCAGCATTTT
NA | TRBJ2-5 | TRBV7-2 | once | CASSLGKGETQYF | TGTGCCAGCAGCTTAGGCAAGGGGGAGACCCAGTACTTC
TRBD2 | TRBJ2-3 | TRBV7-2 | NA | CASSLGDYTDTQYF | TGTGCCAGCAGCTTAGGGGACTACACAGATACGCAGTATTTT
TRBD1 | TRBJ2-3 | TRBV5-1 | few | CASIEGASTDTQYF | TGCGCCAGCATCGAGGGGGCTAGCACAGATACGCAGTATTTT
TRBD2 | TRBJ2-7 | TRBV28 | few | CASSWLGTSASYEQYF | TGTGCCAGCAGTTGGCTTGGGACTAGCGCTTCCTACGAGCAGTACTTC
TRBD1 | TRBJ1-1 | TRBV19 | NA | CASSFGQGAFF | TGTGCCAGTAGTTTCGGACAGGGAGCTTTCTTT
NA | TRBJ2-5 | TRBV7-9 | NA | CASSLEYKETQYF | TGTGCCAGCAGCTTAGAATACAAAGAGACCCAGTACTTC
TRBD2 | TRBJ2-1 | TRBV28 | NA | CASSFTQGGRTSGVYEQFF | TGTGCCAGCAGTTTCACGCAGGGGGGGAGGACTAGCGGGGTATATGAGCAGTTCTTC
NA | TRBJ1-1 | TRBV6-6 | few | CASRYDTEAFF | TGTGCCAGCAGGTATGACACTGAAGCTTTCTTT
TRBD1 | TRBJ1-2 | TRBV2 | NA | CASSRGTGVRGYTF | TGTGCCAGCTCCCGCGGGACAGGGGTACGTGGCTACACCTTC
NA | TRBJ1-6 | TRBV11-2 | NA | CASSFGGGGNSPLHF | TGTGCCAGCAGCTTTGGCGGGGGTGGAAATTCACCCCTCCACTTT
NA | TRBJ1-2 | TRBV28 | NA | CASSFIQGNGYTF | TGTGCCAGCAGCTTCATTCAGGGGAATGGCTACACCTTC
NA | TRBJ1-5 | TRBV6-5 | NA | CASKQGDQPQHF | TGTGCCAGCAAACAGGGCGATCAGCCCCAGCATTTT
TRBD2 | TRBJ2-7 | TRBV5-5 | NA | CASSLLAGLTSYEQYF | TGTGCCAGCAGCTTATTAGCGGGTCTGACCTCCTACGAGCAGTACTTC
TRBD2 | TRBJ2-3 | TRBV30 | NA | CAWSKLARRFLTSTDTQYF | TGTGCCTGGAGTAAACTAGCGAGACGGTTCCTAACTAGCACAGATACGCAGTATTTT
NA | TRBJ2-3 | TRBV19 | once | CASSLSGTDTQYF | TGTGCCAGTAGCCTTAGCGGCACAGATACGCAGTATTTT
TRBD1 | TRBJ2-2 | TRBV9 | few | CASSGTGGSGELFF | TGTGCCAGCAGCGGGACAGGGGGCTCCGGGGAGCTGTTTTTT
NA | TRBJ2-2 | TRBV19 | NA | CASTFVPNTGELFF | TGTGCCAGTACATTTGTTCCGAACACCGGGGAGCTGTTTTTT
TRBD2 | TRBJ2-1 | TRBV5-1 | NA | CASSAVLGETSGRDYNEQFF | TGCGCCAGCAGCGCGGTTCTCGGGGAGACTAGCGGGAGGGATTACAATGAGCAGTTCTTC
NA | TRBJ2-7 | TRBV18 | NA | CASSPVQGEQYF | TGTGCCAGCTCACCAGTCCAGGGGGAGCAGTACTTC
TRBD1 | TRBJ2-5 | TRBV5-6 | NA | CASSLAGTGLQTQYF | TGTGCCAGCAGCTTGGCCGGGACAGGGCTGCAGACCCAGTACTTC
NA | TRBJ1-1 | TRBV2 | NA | CAMRTDRTEAFF | TGTGCCATGCGGACAGATCGAACTGAAGCTTTCTTT
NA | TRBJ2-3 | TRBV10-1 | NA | CASSEVAASSGTDTQYF | TGCGCCAGCAGTGAGGTAGCGGCTAGCAGCGGGACAGATACGCAGTATTTT
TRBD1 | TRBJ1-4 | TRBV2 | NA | CASHFPDRGRATNEKLFF | TGTGCCAGCCATTTCCCCGACAGGGGGCGGGCAACTAATGAAAAACTGTTTTTT
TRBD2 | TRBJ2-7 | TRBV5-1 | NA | CASSFPSGRAYEQYF | TGCGCCAGCAGCTTCCCTAGCGGGAGGGCCTACGAGCAGTACTTC
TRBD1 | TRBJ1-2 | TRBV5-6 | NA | CASSPTGGNYGYTF | TGTGCCAGCAGCCCGACAGGGGGGAACTATGGCTACACCTTC
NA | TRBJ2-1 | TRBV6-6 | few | CASSKLVGSYNEQFF | TGTGCCAGCAGTAAACTAGTTGGGTCCTACAATGAGCAGTTCTTC
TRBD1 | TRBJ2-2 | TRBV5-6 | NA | CASSLSPGTGGVGELFF | TGTGCCAGCAGCTTGTCCCCCGGGACAGGGGGCGTCGGGGAGCTGTTTTTT
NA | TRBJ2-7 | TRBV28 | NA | CASRSLYEQYF | TGTGCCAGCAGGTCCCTCTACGAGCAGTACTTC
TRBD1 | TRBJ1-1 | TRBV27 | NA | CASKTGRSTEAFF | TGTGCCAGTAAGACAGGGCGGAGCACTGAAGCTTTCTTT
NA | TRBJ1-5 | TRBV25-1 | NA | CASSGQNSNQPQHF | TGTGCCAGCAGTGGACAGAATAGCAATCAGCCCCAGCATTTT
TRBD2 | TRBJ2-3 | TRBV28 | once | CASSPLAGAGDTQYF | TGTGCCAGCAGTCCACTAGCGGGAGCGGGGGATACGCAGTATTTT
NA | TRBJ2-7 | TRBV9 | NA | CASSVEFAAGAYEQYF | TGTGCCAGCAGCGTAGAGTTCGCGGCTGGTGCCTACGAGCAGTACTTC
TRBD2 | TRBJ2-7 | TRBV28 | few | CASGLAGVGYEQYF | TGTGCCAGCGGTTTAGCGGGAGTTGGCTACGAGCAGTACTTC
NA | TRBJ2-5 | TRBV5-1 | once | CASSLEGEETQYF | TGCGCCAGCAGCTTGGAGGGGGAAGAGACCCAGTACTTC